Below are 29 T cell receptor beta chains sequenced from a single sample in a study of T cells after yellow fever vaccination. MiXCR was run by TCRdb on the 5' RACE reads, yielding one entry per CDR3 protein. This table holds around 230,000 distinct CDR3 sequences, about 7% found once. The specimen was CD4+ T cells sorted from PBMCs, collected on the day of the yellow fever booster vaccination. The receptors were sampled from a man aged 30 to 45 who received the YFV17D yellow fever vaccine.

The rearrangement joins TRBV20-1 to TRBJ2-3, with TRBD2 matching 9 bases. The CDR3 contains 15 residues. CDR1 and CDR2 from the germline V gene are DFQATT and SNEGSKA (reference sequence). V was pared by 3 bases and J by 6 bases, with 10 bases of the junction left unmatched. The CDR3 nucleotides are TGCAGTGCTAGCCGGGCAGCGGGAGGAGGGGATACGCAGTATTTT. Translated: CSASRAAGGGDTQYF.

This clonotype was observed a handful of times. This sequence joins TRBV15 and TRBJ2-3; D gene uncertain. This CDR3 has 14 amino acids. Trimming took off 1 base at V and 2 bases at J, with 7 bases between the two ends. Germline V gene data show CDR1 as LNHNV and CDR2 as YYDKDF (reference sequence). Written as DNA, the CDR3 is TGTGCCACCAGCAGAGCGGGCCCCACAGATACGCAGTATTTT. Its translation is CATSRAGPTDTQYF. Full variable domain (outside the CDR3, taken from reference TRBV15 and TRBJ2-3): DAMVIQNPRYQVTQFGKPVTLSCSQTLNHNVMYWYQQKSSQAPKLLFHYYDKDFNNEADTPDNFQSRRPNTSFCFLDIRSPGLGDTAMYLCATSRAGPTDTQYFGPGTRLTVL.

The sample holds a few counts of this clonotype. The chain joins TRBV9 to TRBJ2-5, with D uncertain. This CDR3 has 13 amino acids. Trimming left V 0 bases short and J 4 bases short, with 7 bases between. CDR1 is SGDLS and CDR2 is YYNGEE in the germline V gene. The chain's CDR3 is CASSVAIRETQYF. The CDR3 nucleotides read TGTGCCAGCAGCGTAGCCATCCGAGAGACCCAGTACTTC.

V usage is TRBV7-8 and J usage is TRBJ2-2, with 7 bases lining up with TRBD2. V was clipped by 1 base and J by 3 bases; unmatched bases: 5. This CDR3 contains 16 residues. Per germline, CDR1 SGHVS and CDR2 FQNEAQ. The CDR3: CASSLVGGGDTGELFF. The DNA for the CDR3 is TGTGCCAGCAGCTTAGTTGGGGGAGGGGACACCGGGGAGCTGTTTTTT.

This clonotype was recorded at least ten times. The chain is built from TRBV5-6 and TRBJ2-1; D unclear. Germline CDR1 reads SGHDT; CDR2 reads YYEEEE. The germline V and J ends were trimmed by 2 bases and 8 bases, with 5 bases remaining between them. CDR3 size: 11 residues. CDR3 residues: CASSFVDEQFF. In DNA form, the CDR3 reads TGTGCCAGCAGCTTCGTCGATGAGCAGTTCTTC. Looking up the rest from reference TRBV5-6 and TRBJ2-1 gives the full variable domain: DAGVTQSPTHLIKTRGQQVTLRCSPKSGHDTVSWYQQALGQGPQFIFQYYEEEERQRGNFPDRFSGHQFPNYSSELNVNALLLGDSALYLCASSFVDEQFFGPGTRLTVL.

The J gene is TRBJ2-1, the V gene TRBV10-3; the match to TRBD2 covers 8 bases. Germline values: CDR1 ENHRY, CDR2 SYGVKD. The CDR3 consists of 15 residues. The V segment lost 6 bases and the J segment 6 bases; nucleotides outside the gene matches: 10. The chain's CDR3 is CAIRDSGTAPNEQFF. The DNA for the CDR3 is TGTGCCATCAGGGATAGCGGGACCGCCCCCAATGAGCAGTTCTTC.

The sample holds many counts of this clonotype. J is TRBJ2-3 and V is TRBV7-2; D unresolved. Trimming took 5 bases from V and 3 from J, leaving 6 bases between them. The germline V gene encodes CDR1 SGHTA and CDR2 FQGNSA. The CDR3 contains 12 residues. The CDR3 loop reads CASSPYTDTQYF. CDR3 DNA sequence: TGTGCCAGCAGCCCATATACAGATACGCAGTATTTT.

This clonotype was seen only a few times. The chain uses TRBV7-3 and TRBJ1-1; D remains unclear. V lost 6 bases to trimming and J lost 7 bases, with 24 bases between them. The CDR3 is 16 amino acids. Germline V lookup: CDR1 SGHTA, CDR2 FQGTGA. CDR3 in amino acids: CASRPTRAGRAVEAFF. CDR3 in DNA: TGTGCCAGCAGACCAACCCGAGCCGGACGGGCGGTTGAAGCTTTCTTT.

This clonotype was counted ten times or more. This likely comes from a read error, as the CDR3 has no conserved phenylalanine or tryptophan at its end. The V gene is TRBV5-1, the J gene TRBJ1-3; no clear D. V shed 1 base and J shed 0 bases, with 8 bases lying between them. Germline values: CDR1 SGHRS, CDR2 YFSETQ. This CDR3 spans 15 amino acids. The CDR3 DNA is TGCGCCAGCAGCTTGCTCGGAGACTCTGGAAACACCATATATATT. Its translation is CASSLLGDSGNTIYI.

DNA of the CDR3: TGTGCCAGCAGCCCCACTAGCGGGAGGGCCGGGGAGCTGTTTTTT. It translates to CASSPTSGRAGELFF. This chain joins TRBV7-2 and TRBJ2-2; 13 bases align to TRBD2. The V gene end was trimmed by 5 bases and the J gene end by 6 bases; junction bases not matched to a gene: 3. The germline CDR1 and CDR2 sequences are SGHTA and FQGNSA. This CDR3 has 15 residues.

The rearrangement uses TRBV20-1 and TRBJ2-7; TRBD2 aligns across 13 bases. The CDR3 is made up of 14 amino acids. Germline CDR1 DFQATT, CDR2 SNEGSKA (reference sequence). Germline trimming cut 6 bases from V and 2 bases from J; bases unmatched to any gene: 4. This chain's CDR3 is CSARLAGGAYEQYF. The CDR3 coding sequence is TGCAGTGCGCGACTAGCGGGAGGCGCCTACGAGCAGTACTTC.

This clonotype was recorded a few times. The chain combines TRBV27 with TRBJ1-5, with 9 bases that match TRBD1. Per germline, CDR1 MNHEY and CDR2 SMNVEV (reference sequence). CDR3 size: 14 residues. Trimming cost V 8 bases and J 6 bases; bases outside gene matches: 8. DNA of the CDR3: TGTGCCAGCGGCCGGGGACAGGGAGGTCAGCCCCAGCATTTT. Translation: CASGRGQGGQPQHF.

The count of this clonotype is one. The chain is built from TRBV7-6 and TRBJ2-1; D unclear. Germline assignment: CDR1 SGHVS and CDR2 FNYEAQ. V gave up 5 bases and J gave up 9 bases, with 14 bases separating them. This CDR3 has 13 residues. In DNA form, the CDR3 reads TGTGCCAGCAGCCTCACTGCGGTGAGTGAGCAGTTCTTC. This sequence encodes CASSLTAVSEQFF. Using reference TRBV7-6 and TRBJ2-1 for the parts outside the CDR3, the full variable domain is GAGVSQSPRYKVTKRGQDVALRCDPISGHVSLYWYRQALGQGPEFLTYFNYEAQQDKSGLPNDRFSAERPEGSISTLTIQRTEQRDSAMYRCASSLTAVSEQFFGPGTRLTVL.

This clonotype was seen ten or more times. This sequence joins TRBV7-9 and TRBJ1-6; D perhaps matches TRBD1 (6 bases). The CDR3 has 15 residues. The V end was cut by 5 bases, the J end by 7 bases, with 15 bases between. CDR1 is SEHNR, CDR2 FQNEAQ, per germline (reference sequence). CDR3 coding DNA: TGTGCCAGCAGCGGTCCGACAGGTTCCAATTCACCCCTCCACTTT. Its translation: CASSGPTGSNSPLHF. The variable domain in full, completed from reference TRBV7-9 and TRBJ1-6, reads DTGVSQNPRHKITKRGQNVTFRCDPISEHNRLYWYRQTLGQGPEFLTYFQNEAQLEKSRLLSDRFSAERPKGSFSTLEIQRTEQGDSAMYLCASSGPTGSNSPLHFGNGTRLTVT.

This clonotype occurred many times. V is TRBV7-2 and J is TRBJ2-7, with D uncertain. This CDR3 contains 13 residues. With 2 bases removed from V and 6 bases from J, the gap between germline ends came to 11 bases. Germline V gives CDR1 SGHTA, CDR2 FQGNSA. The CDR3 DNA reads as TGTGCCAGCAGCTTAAATTCGATGGGCGAGCAGTACTTC. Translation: CASSLNSMGEQYF.

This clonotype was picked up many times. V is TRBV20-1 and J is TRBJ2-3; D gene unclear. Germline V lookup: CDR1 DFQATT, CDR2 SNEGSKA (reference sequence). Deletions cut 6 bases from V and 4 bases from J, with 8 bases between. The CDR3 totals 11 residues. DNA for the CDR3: TGCAGTGCATCTTGGGCAGATACGCAGTATTTT. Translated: CSASWADTQYF.

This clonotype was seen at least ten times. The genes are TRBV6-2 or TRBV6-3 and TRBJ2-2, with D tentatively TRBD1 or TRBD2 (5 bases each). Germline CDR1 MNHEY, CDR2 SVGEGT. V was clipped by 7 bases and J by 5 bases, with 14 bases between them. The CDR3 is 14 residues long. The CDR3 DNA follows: TGTGCCAGCACCCGAGAGCGGACAACCGGGGAGCTGTTTTTT. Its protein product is CASTRERTTGELFF.

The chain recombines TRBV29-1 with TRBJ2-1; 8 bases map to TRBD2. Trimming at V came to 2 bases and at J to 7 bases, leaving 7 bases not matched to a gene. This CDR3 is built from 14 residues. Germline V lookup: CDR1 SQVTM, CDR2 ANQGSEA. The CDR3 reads CSVEKGTRLNEQFF. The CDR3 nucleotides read TGCAGCGTTGAAAAGGGGACTAGGTTAAATGAGCAGTTCTTC.

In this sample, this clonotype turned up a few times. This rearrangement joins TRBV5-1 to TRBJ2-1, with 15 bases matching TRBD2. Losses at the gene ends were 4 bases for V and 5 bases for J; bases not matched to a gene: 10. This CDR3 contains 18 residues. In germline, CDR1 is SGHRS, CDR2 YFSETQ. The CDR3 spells CASSGGLAGGLINNEQFF. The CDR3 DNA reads TGCGCCAGCAGCGGAGGACTAGCGGGAGGGCTTATCAACAATGAGCAGTTCTTC.

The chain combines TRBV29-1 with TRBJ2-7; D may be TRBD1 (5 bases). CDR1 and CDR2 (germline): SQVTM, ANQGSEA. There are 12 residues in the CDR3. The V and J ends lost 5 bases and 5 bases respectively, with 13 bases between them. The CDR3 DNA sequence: TGCAGCGTTTCTAGGGGCGACCACGAGCAGTACTTC. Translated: CSVSRGDHEQYF.

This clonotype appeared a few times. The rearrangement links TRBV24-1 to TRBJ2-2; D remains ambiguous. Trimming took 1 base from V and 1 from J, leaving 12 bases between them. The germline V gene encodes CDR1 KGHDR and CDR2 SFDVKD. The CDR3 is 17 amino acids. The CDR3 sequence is CATSDFWFEGNTGELFF. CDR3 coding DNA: TGTGCCACCAGTGATTTTTGGTTCGAAGGGAACACCGGGGAGCTGTTTTTT.

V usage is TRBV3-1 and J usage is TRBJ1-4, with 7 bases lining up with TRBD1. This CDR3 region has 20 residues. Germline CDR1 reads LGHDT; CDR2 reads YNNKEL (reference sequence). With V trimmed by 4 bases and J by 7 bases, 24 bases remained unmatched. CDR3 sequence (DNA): TGTGCCAGCAGCCCCCCCCTCCGGACAGGCAACCCCCTCATCTTTGAAAAACTGTTTTTT. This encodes CASSPPLRTGNPLIFEKLFF.

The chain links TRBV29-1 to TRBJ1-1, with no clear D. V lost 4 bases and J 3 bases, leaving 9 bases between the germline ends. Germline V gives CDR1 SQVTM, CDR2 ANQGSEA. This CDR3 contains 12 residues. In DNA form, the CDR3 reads TGCAGCGTTGCGGCAGGAGACACTGAAGCTTTCTTT. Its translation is CSVAAGDTEAFF.

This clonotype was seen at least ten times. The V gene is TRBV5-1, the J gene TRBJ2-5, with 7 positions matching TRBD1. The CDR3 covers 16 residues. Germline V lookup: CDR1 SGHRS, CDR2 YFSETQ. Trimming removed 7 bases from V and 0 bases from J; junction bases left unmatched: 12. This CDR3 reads CASSREGGTYQETQYF. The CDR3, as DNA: TGCGCCAGCTCGAGGGAAGGGGGCACCTACCAAGAGACCCAGTACTTC.

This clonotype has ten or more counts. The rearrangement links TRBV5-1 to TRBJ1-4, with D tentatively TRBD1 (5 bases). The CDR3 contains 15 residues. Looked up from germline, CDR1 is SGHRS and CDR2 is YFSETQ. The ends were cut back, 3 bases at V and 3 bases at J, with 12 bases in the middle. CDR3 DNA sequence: TGCGCCAGCAGCTCTACCGGGACTTCTAATGAAAAACTGTTTTTT. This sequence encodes CASSSTGTSNEKLFF. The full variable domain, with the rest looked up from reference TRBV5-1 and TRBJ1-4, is KAGVTQTPRYLIKTRGQQVTLSCSPISGHRSVSWYQQTPGQGLQFLFEYFSETQRNKGNFPGRFSGRQFSNSRSEMNVSTLELGDSALYLCASSSTGTSNEKLFFGSGTQLSVL.

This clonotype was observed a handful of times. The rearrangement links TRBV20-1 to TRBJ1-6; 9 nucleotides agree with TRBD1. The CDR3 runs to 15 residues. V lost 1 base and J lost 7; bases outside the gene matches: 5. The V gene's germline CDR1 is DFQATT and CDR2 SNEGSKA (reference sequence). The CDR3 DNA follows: TGCAGTGCTAGAGTGGGGGACAGGGACAATTCACCCCTCCACTTT. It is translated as CSARVGDRDNSPLHF.

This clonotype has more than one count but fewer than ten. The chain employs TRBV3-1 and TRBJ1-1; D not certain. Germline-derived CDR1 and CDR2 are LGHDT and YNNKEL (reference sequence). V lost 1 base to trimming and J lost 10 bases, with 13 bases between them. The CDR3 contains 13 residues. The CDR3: CASSQAAPGAAFF. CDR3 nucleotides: TGTGCCAGCAGCCAAGCAGCTCCAGGTGCAGCTTTCTTT. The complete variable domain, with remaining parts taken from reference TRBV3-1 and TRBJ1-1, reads DTAVSQTPKYLVTQMGNDKSIKCEQNLGHDTMYWYKQDSKKFLKIMFSYNNKELIINETVPNRFSPKSPDKAHLNLHINSLELGDSAVYFCASSQAAPGAAFFGQGTRLTVV.

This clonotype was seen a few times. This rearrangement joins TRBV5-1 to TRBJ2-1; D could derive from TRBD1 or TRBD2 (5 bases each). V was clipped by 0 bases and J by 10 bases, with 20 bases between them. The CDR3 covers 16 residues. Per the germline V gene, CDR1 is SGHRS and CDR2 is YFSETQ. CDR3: CASSLADSRPGSEQFF. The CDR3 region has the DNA TGCGCCAGCAGCTTGGCCGATAGTAGGCCAGGGAGCGAGCAGTTCTTC.

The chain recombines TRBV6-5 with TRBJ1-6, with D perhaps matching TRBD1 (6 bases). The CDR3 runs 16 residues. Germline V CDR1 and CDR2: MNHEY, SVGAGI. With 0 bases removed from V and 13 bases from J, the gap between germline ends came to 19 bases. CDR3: CASSYSSGRGPFPLHF. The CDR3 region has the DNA TGTGCCAGCAGTTACTCGAGTGGTCGGGGGCCCTTTCCCCTCCACTTT.